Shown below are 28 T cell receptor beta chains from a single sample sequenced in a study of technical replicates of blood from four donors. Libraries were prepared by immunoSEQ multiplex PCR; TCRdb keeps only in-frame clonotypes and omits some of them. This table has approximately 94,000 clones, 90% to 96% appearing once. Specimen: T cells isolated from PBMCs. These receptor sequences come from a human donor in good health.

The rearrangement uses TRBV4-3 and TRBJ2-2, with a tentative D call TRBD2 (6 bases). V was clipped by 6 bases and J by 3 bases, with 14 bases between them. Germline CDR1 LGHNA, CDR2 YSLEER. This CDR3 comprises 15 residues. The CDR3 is CASSHRDFYTGELFF. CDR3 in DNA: TGCGCCAGCAGTCACCGGGACTTTTACACCGGGGAGCTGTTTTTT.

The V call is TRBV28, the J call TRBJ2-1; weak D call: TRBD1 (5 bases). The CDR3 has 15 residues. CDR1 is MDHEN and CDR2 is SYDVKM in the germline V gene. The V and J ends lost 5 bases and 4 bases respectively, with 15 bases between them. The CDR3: CASSNRNLVYNEQFF. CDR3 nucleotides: TGTGCCAGCAGTAACAGGAATCTCGTATACAATGAGCAGTTCTTC.

CDR3 nucleotide sequence: TGTGCCAGCAGCTTAGGTTCAGGCCCGAACACTGAAGCTTTCTTT. The encoded protein is CASSLGSGPNTEAFF. The V call is TRBV7-9, the J call TRBJ1-1; D unclear. The CDR3 consists of 15 residues. Trimming shortened V by 1 base and J by 1 base, and 10 bases separated the two germline ends. Looked up from germline, CDR1 is SEHNR and CDR2 is FQNEAQ (reference sequence).

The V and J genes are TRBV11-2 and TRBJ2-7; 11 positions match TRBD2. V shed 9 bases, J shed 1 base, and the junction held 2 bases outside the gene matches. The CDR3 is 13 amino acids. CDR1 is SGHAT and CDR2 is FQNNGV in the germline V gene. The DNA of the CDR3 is TGTGCCAGTGGACTAGCGGGTTCCTACGAGCAGTACTTC. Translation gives CASGLAGSYEQYF.

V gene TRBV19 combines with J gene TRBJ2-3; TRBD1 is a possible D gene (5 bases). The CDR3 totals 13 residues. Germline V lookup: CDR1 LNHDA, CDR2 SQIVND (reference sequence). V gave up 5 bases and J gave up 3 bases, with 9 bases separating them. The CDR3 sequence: CASSSGWTDTQYF. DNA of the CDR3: TGTGCCAGTAGTTCAGGGTGGACAGATACGCAGTATTTT.

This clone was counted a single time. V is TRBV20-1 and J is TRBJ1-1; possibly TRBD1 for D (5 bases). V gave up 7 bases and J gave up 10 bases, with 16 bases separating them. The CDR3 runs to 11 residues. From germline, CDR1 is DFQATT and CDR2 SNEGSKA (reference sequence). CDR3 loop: CSVPDSPGAFF. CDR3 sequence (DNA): TGCAGTGTGCCAGACAGTCCCGGAGCTTTCTTT.

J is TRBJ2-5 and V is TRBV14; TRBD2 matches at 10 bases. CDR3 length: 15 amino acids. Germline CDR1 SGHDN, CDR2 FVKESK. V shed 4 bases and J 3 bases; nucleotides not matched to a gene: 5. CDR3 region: CASSLDLAGEETQYF. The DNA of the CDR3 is TGTGCCAGCAGCCTGGACCTAGCGGGAGAAGAGACCCAGTACTTC. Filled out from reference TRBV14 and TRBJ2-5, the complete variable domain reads EAGVTQFPSHSVIEKGQTVTLRCDPISGHDNLYWYRRVMGKEIKFLLHFVKESKQDESGMPNNRFLAERTGGTYSTLKVQPAELEDSGVYFCASSLDLAGEETQYFGPGTRLLVL.

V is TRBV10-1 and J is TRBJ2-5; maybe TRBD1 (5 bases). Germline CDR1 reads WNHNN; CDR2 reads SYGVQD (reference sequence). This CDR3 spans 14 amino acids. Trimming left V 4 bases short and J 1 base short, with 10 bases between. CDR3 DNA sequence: TGCGCCAGCAGTGGCGACAGACTCCAAGAGACCCAGTACTTC. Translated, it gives CASSGDRLQETQYF.

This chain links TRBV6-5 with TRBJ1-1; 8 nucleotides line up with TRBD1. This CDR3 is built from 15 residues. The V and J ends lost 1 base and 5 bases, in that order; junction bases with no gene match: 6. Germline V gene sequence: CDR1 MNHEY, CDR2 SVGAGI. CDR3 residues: CASSYFSHRGTEAFF. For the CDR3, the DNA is TGTGCCAGCAGTTACTTCTCACACAGGGGGACTGAAGCTTTCTTT.

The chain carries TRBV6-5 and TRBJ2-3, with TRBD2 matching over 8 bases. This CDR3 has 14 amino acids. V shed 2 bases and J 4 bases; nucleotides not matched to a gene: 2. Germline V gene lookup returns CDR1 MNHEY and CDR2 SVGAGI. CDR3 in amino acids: CASSYTGRADTQYF. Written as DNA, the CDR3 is TGTGCCAGCAGTTACACCGGGAGGGCAGATACGCAGTATTTT.

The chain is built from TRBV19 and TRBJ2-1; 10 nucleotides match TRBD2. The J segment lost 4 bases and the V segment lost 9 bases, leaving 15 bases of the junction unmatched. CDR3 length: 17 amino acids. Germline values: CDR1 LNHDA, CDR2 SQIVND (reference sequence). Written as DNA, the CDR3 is TGTGCCAGCCAGAGACAAAAAGCGGGAGGGGCTTACAATGAGCAGTTCTTC. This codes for CASQRQKAGGAYNEQFF.

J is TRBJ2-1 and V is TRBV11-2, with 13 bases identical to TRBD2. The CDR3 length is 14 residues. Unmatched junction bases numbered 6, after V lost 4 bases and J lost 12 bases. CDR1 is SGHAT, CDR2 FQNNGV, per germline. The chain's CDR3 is CASSSGLAGQGQFF. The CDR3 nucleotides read TGTGCCAGCAGCTCGGGACTAGCGGGGCAGGGGCAGTTCTTC.

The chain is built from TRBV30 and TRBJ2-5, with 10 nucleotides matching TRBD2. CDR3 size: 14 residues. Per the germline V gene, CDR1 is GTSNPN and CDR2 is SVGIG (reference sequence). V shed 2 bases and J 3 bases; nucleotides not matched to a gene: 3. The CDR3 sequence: CAWSRLAGKETQYF. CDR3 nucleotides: TGTGCCTGGAGTAGACTAGCGGGTAAAGAGACCCAGTACTTC.

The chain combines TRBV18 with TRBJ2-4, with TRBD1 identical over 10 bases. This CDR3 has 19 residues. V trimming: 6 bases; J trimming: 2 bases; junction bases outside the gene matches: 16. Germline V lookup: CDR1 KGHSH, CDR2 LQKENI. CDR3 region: CASSYRDRGLQLTKNIQYF. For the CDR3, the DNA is TGTGCCAGCTCCTACCGGGACAGGGGACTCCAATTAACCAAAAACATTCAGTACTTC.

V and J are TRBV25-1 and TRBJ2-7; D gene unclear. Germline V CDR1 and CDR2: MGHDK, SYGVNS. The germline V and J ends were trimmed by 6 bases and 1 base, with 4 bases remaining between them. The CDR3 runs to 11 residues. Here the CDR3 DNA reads TGTGCCAGCAGCCAGTCCTACGAGCAGTACTTC. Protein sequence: CASSQSYEQYF.

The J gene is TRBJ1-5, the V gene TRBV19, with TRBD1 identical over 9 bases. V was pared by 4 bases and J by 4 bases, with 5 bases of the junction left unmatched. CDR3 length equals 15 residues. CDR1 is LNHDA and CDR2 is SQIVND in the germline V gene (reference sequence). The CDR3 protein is CASSTTGGFNQPQHF. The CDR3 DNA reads TGTGCCAGTAGTACCACAGGGGGCTTTAATCAGCCCCAGCATTTT.

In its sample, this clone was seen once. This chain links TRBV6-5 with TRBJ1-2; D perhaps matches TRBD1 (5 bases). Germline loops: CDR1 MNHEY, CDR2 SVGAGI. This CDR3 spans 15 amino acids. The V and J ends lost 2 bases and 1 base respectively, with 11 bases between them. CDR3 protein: CASSYDRGVNYGYTF. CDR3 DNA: TGTGCCAGCAGTTACGATCGGGGGGTTAACTATGGCTACACCTTC.

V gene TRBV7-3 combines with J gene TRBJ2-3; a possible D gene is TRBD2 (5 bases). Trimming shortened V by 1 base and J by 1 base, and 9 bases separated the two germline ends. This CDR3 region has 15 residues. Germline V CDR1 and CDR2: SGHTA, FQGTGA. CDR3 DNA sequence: TGTGCCAGCAGCTTAAGCCGGGAACGCACAGATACGCAGTATTTT. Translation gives CASSLSRERTDTQYF.

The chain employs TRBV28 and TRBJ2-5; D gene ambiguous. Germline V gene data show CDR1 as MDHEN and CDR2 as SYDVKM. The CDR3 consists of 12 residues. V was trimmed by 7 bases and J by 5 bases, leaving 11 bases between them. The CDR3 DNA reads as TGTGCCAGCACCACCCCCGGTGAGACCCAGTACTTC. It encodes CASTTPGETQYF.

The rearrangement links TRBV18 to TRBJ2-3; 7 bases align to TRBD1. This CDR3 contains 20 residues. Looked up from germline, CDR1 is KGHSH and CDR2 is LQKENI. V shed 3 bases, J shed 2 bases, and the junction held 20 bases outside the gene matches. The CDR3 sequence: CASSPWPQGRKSEATDTQYF. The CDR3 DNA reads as TGTGCCAGCTCACCGTGGCCACAGGGGCGTAAAAGTGAAGCCACAGATACGCAGTATTTT.

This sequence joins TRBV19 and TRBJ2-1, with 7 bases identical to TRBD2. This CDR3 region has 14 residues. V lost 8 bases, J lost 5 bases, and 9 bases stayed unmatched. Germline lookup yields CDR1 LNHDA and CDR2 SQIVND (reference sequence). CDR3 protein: CASARWLADNEQFF. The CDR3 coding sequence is TGTGCCAGTGCCCGGTGGCTAGCGGACAATGAGCAGTTCTTC.

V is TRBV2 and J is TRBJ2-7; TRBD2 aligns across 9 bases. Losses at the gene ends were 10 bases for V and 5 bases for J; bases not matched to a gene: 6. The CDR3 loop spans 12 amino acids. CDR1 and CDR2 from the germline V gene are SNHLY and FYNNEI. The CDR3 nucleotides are TGTGCCAATAGCGGGGGTCCCAACGAGCAGTACTTC. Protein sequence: CANSGGPNEQYF.

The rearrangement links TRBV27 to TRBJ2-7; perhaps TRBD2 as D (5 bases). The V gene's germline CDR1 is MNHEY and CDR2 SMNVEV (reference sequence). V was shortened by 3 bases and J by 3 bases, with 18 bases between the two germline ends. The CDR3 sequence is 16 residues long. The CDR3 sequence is CASSLVREVPFYEQYF. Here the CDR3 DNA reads TGTGCCAGCAGTTTGGTGAGGGAAGTCCCCTTCTACGAGCAGTACTTC.

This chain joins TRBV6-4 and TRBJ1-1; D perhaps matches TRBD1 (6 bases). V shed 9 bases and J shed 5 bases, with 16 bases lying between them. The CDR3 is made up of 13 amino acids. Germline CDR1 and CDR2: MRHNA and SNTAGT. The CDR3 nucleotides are TGTGCCAGAAGGGGGGGGGTGTGGACTGAAGCTTTCTTT. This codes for CARRGGVWTEAFF.

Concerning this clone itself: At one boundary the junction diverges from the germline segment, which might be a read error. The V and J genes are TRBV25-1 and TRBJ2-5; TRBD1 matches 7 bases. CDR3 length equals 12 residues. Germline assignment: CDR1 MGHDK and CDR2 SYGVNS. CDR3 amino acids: CASREYRGTQYF. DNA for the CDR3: TGTGCCAGCAGGGAATACAGGGGAACCCAGTACTTC. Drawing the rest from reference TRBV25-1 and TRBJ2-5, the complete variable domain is EADIYQTPRYLVIGTGKKITLECSQTMGHDKMYWYQQDPGMELHLIHYSYGVNSTEKGDLSSESTVSRIRTEHFPLTLESARPSHTSQYLCASREYRGTQYFGPGTRLLVL.

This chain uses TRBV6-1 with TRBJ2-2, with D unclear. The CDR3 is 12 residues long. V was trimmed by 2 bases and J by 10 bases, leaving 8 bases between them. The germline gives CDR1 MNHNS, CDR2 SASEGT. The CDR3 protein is CASSEILMELFF. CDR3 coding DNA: TGTGCCAGCAGTGAAATCCTAATGGAGCTGTTTTTT.

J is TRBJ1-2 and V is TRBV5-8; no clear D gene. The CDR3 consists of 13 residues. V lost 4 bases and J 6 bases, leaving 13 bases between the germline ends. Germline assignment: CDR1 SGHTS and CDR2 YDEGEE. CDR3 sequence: CASSQSAGNGYTF. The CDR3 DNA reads TGTGCCAGCAGCCAATCCGCGGGTAATGGCTACACCTTC.

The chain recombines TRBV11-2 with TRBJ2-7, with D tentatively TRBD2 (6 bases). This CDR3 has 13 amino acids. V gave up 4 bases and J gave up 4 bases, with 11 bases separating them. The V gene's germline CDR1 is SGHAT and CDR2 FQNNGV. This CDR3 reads CASSWDGGYEQYF. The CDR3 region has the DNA TGTGCCAGCAGCTGGGACGGGGGTTACGAGCAGTACTTC. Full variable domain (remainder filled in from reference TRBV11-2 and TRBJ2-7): EAGVAQSPRYKIIEKRQSVAFWCNPISGHATLYWYQQILGQGPKLLIQFQNNGVVDDSQLPKDRFSAERLKGVDSTLKIQPAKLEDSAVYLCASSWDGGYEQYFGPGTRLTVT.